This T cell receptor (beta chain) was identified during a study of molecular identifiers for immune sequencing clone quantification (dated by TCRdb to 2016 to 2019). Broadly, across the study: For a replicate experiment, RNA from approximately 20,000 or 100,000 naive CD8 T cells was divided into five aliquots, of which four were sequenced. The study was a methods study using CD8 T cells to benchmark molecular-identifier clustering-based TCR repertoire sequencing (MIDCIRS) and TCR RNA copy counting.

The library was built by means of PCR. Sequenced on a NextSeq 500. Bulk TCR libraries were made following a previously described method, with the TCR primers given in Table S5. The Qiagen AllPrep DNA/RNA kit was used to purify total RNA. Before any analysis, reads coming from multiple sequencing runs of the same library were combined into one pool. The source study handled its data this way. Reads were retained only if their TCR constant sequence matched exactly, and those retained reads were trimmed to 150 nt and grouped according to their 12-nt molecular barcodes. Reads inside each barcode group were sub-clustered using a 15% Levenshtein threshold, and a quality-weighted consensus sequence was constructed for each RNA molecule. Non-functional sequences were excluded, and lower-count sequences lying one edit away from another sequence were also excluded. Barcode sub-clusters with fewer than 20% of the maximum read count were removed, based on fitting two negative binomial distributions. TCRdb's own reprocessing of the public reads used fastp at Q25 and MiXCR and kept productive beta chains. Rows matching on CDR3 protein sequence are summarized as one entry with the most common DNA and genes. The V and J calls shown here were made by TCRdb, not taken from the authors' results. This sample gives some 680,000 distinct CDR3 sequences in total; around 25% of them show up just once. 0.6% to 0.9% of the sample lies in the top ten.

This clonotype was observed a few times. The target of this receptor is not known. Base qualities are not at hand, and no much larger clone is one base apart. What the work shows at the level of the full study, not this receptor alone: In CMV-specific effector cells, clones with more than 20 RNA copies contained over 98% of molecules, whereas in naive cells such clones contained under 1% of molecules. Spiked-in Jurkat TCR RNA equal to a single cell's worth was reported to be detectable even within one million naive CD8 T cells. Spiked-in Jurkat TCR RNA (roughly 10 copies' worth), which is not part of the donor repertoire, was contained in the naive libraries. The sizes of highly expanded clones could end up underestimated when identical TCR molecules share a barcode. When barcode sub-clustering was omitted, TCR diversity was inflated by chimeric consensus sequences, with chimeras reaching as high as 47%. Modeling indicated around 3.2 TCR RNA copies recovered per cell, compared with about ten by digital PCR, which implies a capture efficiency of approximately 30%.

The cysteine opens and the phenylalanine closes a CDR3 of 13 amino acids. Only the CDR3 region is kept as DNA, spanning 39 bases read in frame from base 1. Deletion took 11 bases off V and 5 bases off J, with a span of 19 bases between the germline ends. The germline V gene supplies CDR1 MNHEY and CDR2 SVGAGI. Naive CD8 T cell libraries were made from 20,000 to 1,000,000 sorted cells using 10%, 30% or 50% of purified RNA. On a BD FACSAria II, naive CD8 T cells were FACS-sorted as CD8+CD4-CCR7+CD45RA+ and collected into RLT Plus buffer. Detection sensitivity was tested by spiking Jurkat RNA equal to ten or so TCR copies' worth into samples containing about 18,000-1,000,000 naive CD8 T cells. CD8 T cells were enriched using RosetteSep CD8+ T Cell Enrichment Cocktail and Ficoll-Paque, and the enriched cells then underwent ACK red cell lysis.

The sequence is built from TRBV6-5 and TRBJ2-7; 5 matching bases give a weak D call of TRBD1. The sample comprised naive CD8+ T cells from blood, with Jurkat cell RNA spiked in. The sample's cell subset or site label is to be understood as: FACS-sorted CD8+CD4-CCR7+CD45RA+ naive T cells. The sequence came from a human donor in good health. Some libraries in this study had Jurkat cell RNA spiked in. In nucleotide form, the sequence is TGTGCCGTGAGCCCAGTACTCAGGGACGAGCAGTACTTC. It translates as CAVSPVLRDEQYF.